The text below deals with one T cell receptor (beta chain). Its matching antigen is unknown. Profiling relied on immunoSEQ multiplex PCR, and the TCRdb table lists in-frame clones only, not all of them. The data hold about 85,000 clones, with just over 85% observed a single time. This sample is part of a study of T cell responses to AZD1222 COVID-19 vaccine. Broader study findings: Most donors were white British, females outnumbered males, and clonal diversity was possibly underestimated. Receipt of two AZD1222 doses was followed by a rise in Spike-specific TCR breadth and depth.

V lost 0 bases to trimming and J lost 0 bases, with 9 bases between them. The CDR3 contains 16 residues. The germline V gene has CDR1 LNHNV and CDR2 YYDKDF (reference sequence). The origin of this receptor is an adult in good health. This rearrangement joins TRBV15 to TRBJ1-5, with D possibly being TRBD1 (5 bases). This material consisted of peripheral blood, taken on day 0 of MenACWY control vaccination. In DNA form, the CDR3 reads TGTGCCACCAGCAGAGAGACAGTTTATAGCAATCAGCCCCAGCATTTT. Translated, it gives CATSRETVYSNQPQHF.